The 30 T cell receptor beta chains below all came from one sample that was sequenced in a study of shared clonotypes between healthy human individuals. The protocol was immunoSEQ multiplex PCR, while the TCRdb copy is restricted to in-frame clones and leaves out a portion. The table lists about 1.5 million clones, under 99% of them singletons. The source material was naive CD4+ T cells sorted from blood. The subset was: CD45RA+ positively selected. These receptors came from a man between 25 and 39 years old in good health.

This sequence joins TRBV19 and TRBJ2-1, with TRBD2 identical over 10 bases. In germline, CDR1 is LNHDA, CDR2 SQIVND (reference sequence). This CDR3 is built from 12 residues. The CDR3 DNA reads as TGTGCGGTAGCGGGGGGTTACAATGAGCAGTTCTTC. Its protein is CAVAGGYNEQFF.

The V call is TRBV18, the J call TRBJ1-1; maybe TRBD1 (6 bases). This CDR3 region has 14 residues. Trimming took 6 bases from V and 3 from J, leaving 14 bases between them. Germline-derived CDR1 and CDR2 are KGHSH and LQKENI. For the CDR3, the DNA is TGTGCCAGCTCCACCAAAGGGGGGGACACTGAAGCTTTCTTT. Protein sequence: CASSTKGGDTEAFF.

This chain uses TRBV2 with TRBJ2-3; D unclear. The germline V gene encodes CDR1 SNHLY and CDR2 FYNNEI. There are 13 residues in the CDR3. Trimming took 8 bases from V and 5 from J, leaving 14 bases between them. The CDR3 sequence: CASRPGGKDTQYF. The CDR3 nucleotides read TGTGCCAGCCGTCCAGGTGGAAAAGATACGCAGTATTTT.

This clone was observed once. The genes are TRBV5-1 and TRBJ2-4; 14 bases are shared with TRBD2. V shed 4 bases, J shed 0 bases, and the junction held 9 bases outside the gene matches. The CDR3 covers 19 residues. Germline-derived CDR1 and CDR2 are SGHRS and YFSETQ. CDR3 residues: CASSQETSGRDAAKNIQYF. CDR3 nucleotides: TGCGCCAGCAGCCAAGAGACTAGCGGGAGGGACGCAGCCAAAAACATTCAGTACTTC.

The sample holds one count of this clone. The chain couples TRBV29-1 to TRBJ2-7; possible D gene TRBD2, 6 bases. Germline V lookup: CDR1 SQVTM, CDR2 ANQGSEA. V shed 4 bases and J shed 3 bases, with 13 bases lying between them. This CDR3 region has 13 residues. The CDR3 reads CSVVDGRVYEQYF. CDR3 coding DNA: TGCAGCGTTGTGGACGGGAGAGTCTACGAGCAGTACTTC.

This sequence joins TRBV18 and TRBJ2-5; TRBD2 might be the D (5 bases). This CDR3 spans 14 amino acids. Germline V CDR1 and CDR2: KGHSH, LQKENI. Trimming pared 3 bases from V and 7 bases from J, leaving 15 bases between. CDR3 coding DNA: TGTGCCAGCTCACCCCTCCGTGAGGGTGGGACCCAGTACTTC. Its protein is CASSPLREGGTQYF.

The chain carries TRBV25-1 and TRBJ2-2; no firm D call. V lost 4 bases, J lost 7 bases, and 7 bases lay in between. This CDR3 region has 12 residues. Looked up from germline, CDR1 is MGHDK and CDR2 is SYGVNS. CDR3 residues: CASSVFNGELFF. CDR3 nucleotides: TGTGCCAGCAGTGTGTTTAACGGGGAGCTGTTTTTT.

The chain carries TRBV5-5 and TRBJ1-2; D gene unclear. Germline-derived CDR1 and CDR2 are SGHKS and YYEKEE (reference sequence). Between the trimmed V and J ends, which lost 0 bases and 1 base, there was a span of 10 bases. The CDR3 length is 15 residues. The CDR3 sequence is CASSLEGSYNYGYTF. The DNA of the CDR3 is TGTGCCAGCAGCTTGGAAGGGAGCTATAACTATGGCTACACCTTC.

This sequence joins TRBV30 and TRBJ2-5; 8 nucleotides align to TRBD1. The germline V gene encodes CDR1 GTSNPN and CDR2 SVGIG (reference sequence). The CDR3 covers 13 residues. Trimming at V came to 1 base and at J to 9 bases, leaving 7 bases not matched to a gene. The chain's CDR3 is CAWSARGRPAQYF. CDR3 coding DNA: TGTGCCTGGAGTGCCAGGGGGCGGCCGGCCCAGTACTTC.

V and J are TRBV19 and TRBJ2-1; 9 nucleotides match TRBD2. The CDR3 covers 16 residues. Germline V gene sequence: CDR1 LNHDA, CDR2 SQIVND (reference sequence). V gave up 0 bases and J gave up 10 bases; unmatched junction bases: 10. In nucleotides, the CDR3 is TGTGCCAGTAGTATAGACTGGCGGGAGGGCCTACGGGAGCAGTTCTTC. It translates to CASSIDWREGLREQFF.

The chain combines TRBV18 with TRBJ2-3, with D possibly TRBD2 on 6 matching bases. Germline assignment: CDR1 KGHSH and CDR2 LQKENI. The CDR3 has 14 residues. Trimming cost V 6 bases and J 2 bases, with 12 bases left between them. CDR3 loop: CASSPGLTTDTQYF. In nucleotides, the CDR3 is TGTGCCAGCTCGCCGGGACTTACCACAGATACGCAGTATTTT. Using reference TRBV18 and TRBJ2-3 for the parts outside the CDR3, the full variable domain is NAGVMQNPRHLVRRRGQEARLRCSPMKGHSHVYWYRQLPEEGLKFMVYLQKENIIDESGMPKERFSAEFPKEGPSILRIQQVVRGDSAAYFCASSPGLTTDTQYFGPGTRLTVL.

The chain carries TRBV15 and TRBJ2-1; a weak D match, TRBD2 (6 bases). The CDR3 is made up of 16 amino acids. V was clipped by 2 bases and J by 7 bases, with 18 bases between them. CDR1 is LNHNV, CDR2 YYDKDF, per germline (reference sequence). CDR3 bases: TGTGCCACCAGCAGACACGGCGGGGTAGTCGAGAATGAGCAGTTCTTC. The encoded protein is CATSRHGGVVENEQFF.

CDR3 sequence: CASSPKVPGQGTDTQYF. CDR3 bases: TGTGCCAGCAGCCCAAAAGTCCCGGGACAGGGCACAGATACGCAGTATTTT. The chain carries TRBV12-1 and TRBJ2-3; the table's D call, TRBD1, has no DNA check behind it. TRBV12-1 has pseudogene status. This CDR3 is 17 amino acids long.

The chain has TRBV7-2 and TRBJ1-3; D is undetermined. CDR1 is SGHTA, CDR2 FQGNSA, per germline. This CDR3 has 14 residues. In nucleotides, the CDR3 is TGTGTGGTGTGGGCAGGTGGGGTCGGAAACACCATATATTTT. It codes for CVVWAGGVGNTIYF.

CDR3 sequence reads: CSAQTNEKLFF. CDR3 nucleotides: TGCAGTGCCCAAACTAATGAAAAACTGTTTTTT. V is TRBV20-1 and J is TRBJ1-4; D unclear. Germline V CDR1 and CDR2: DFQATT, SNEGSKA (reference sequence). CDR3 length: 11 residues. Trimming cost V 6 bases and J 1 base, with 3 bases left between them.

The genes are TRBV18 and TRBJ2-2, with D uncertain. Germline V CDR1 and CDR2: KGHSH, LQKENI. V lost 6 bases, J lost 4 bases, and 9 bases lay in between. The CDR3 totals 13 residues. The DNA for the CDR3 is TGTGCCAGCTCTCTAGGCCTCACCGGGGAGCTGTTTTTT. It translates to CASSLGLTGELFF.

This clone was observed a handful of times. The rearrangement links TRBV7-2 to TRBJ1-1; tentative D call: TRBD1 (5 bases). Germline values: CDR1 SGHTA, CDR2 FQGNSA. The V end was cut by 6 bases, the J end by 0 bases, with 11 bases between. The CDR3 covers 14 residues. CDR3 in amino acids: CASRFDSLNTEAFF. The CDR3 DNA reads TGTGCCAGCAGATTCGACAGCCTGAACACTGAAGCTTTCTTT.

The chain recombines TRBV7-8 with TRBJ2-7, with 7 nucleotides matching TRBD2. The CDR3 extends over 15 amino acids. Trimming at V came to 5 bases and at J to 2 bases, leaving 9 bases not matched to a gene. Germline-derived CDR1 and CDR2 are SGHVS and FQNEAQ. CDR3 region: CASSGRGSSAYEQYF. The CDR3 nucleotides read TGTGCCAGCAGCGGGCGGGGGAGTTCGGCCTACGAGCAGTACTTC.

The chain is built from TRBV11-2 and TRBJ1-2; 8 positions match TRBD1. The CDR3 consists of 16 residues. CDR1 and CDR2 (germline): SGHAT, FQNNGV. With 1 base clipped from V and 7 bases from J, the junction kept 11 bases outside the gene matches. The CDR3 reads CASSLVLQGASAGYTF. Written as DNA, the CDR3 is TGTGCCAGCAGCTTAGTCCTTCAGGGGGCATCGGCTGGCTACACCTTC.

The chain has TRBV5-1 and TRBJ2-2; maybe TRBD1 (6 bases). This CDR3 comprises 16 residues. V was cut by 0 bases and J by 5 bases, with 14 bases left in between. Germline V gives CDR1 SGHRS, CDR2 YFSETQ. The DNA for the CDR3 is TGCGCCAGCAGCTTGGACTCGAGGGGGACAACCGGGGAGCTGTTTTTT. It specifies CASSLDSRGTTGELFF.

The gene calls are TRBV7-8 and TRBJ2-7; D call uncertain. The CDR3 loop spans 14 amino acids. V was cut by 3 bases and J by 4 bases, with 13 bases left in between. CDR1 is SGHVS and CDR2 is FQNEAQ in the germline V gene. Here the CDR3 DNA reads TGTGCCAGCAGCTTTAGTTCGAAGCTATACGAGCAGTACTTC. Translation gives CASSFSSKLYEQYF.

The chain is built from TRBV7-9 and TRBJ1-5; maybe TRBD1 (5 bases). Germline CDR1 and CDR2: SEHNR and FQNEAQ (reference sequence). The CDR3 covers 14 residues. V was clipped by 5 bases and J by 6 bases, with 14 bases between them. In nucleotides, the CDR3 is TGTGCCAGCAGCGAGAAGGGGCGAGGTCAGCCCCAGCATTTT. Translating gives CASSEKGRGQPQHF.

V gene TRBV28 combines with J gene TRBJ2-1; 8 positions match TRBD1. This CDR3 comprises 14 residues. V trimming: 7 bases; J trimming: 7 bases; junction bases outside the gene matches: 9. From germline, CDR1 is MDHEN and CDR2 SYDVKM. Here the CDR3 DNA reads TGTGCCAGCACGAGATCAGGGGGCTTGAATGAGCAGTTCTTC. Translation: CASTRSGGLNEQFF. Combining the CDR3 with reference TRBV28 and TRBJ2-1 gives the whole variable domain DVKVTQSSRYLVKRTGEKVFLECVQDMDHENMFWYRQDPGLGLRLIYFSYDVKMKEKGDIPEGYSVSREKKERFSLILESASTNQTSMYLCASTRSGGLNEQFFGPGTRLTVL.

This clone was counted once. The V gene is TRBV19, the J gene TRBJ1-2, with D perhaps TRBD1 (6 bases). In germline, CDR1 is LNHDA, CDR2 SQIVND (reference sequence). The CDR3 loop spans 15 amino acids. V was trimmed by 4 bases and J by 1 base, leaving 13 bases between them. In DNA, the CDR3 is TGTGCCAGTAGTACCCCCCGCAGGGGTAACTATGGCTACACCTTC. This translates into CASSTPRRGNYGYTF.

V is TRBV9 and J is TRBJ2-1; TRBD2 agrees at 9 bases. V lost 3 bases and J lost 0; bases outside the gene matches: 7. Germline V gene sequence: CDR1 SGDLS, CDR2 YYNGEE. There are 17 residues in the CDR3. The CDR3 DNA is TGTGCCAGCAGCGGACCTCTAGCGGGACGCTCCTACAATGAGCAGTTCTTC. Its protein product is CASSGPLAGRSYNEQFF.

Concerning this clone: Other DNA sequences from this sample encode an identical CDR3 as well. The genes are TRBV6-5 and TRBJ2-7; D not resolved. This CDR3 region has 14 residues. The germline V and J ends were trimmed by 0 bases and 4 bases, with 10 bases remaining between them. The germline gives CDR1 MNHEY, CDR2 SVGAGI. CDR3 amino acids: CASSYSVLGYEQYF. For the CDR3, the DNA is TGTGCCAGCAGTTACTCGGTGTTGGGGTACGAGCAGTACTTC.

The chain's CDR3 is CASSRTSGSGSYNEQFF. CDR3 nucleotide sequence: TGTGCCAGTAGTCGGACTAGCGGGAGTGGGTCCTACAATGAGCAGTTCTTC. The J gene is TRBJ2-1, the V gene TRBV19; 13 bases match TRBD2. V was pared by 5 bases and J by 1 base, with 5 bases of the junction left unmatched. CDR1 is LNHDA, CDR2 SQIVND, per germline (reference sequence). The CDR3 spans 17 residues.

This chain links TRBV7-6 with TRBJ2-5; 7 nucleotides match TRBD1. With V trimmed by 5 bases and J by 1 base, 4 bases remained unmatched. There are 14 residues in the CDR3. Germline assignment: CDR1 SGHVS and CDR2 FNYEAQ. The CDR3 DNA reads as TGTGCCAGCAGCATCGGACAGGTCCAAGAGACCCAGTACTTC. Protein sequence: CASSIGQVQETQYF.

The chain uses TRBV20-1 and TRBJ2-3; D uncertain. The CDR3 runs 11 residues. V gave up 6 bases and J gave up 6 bases, with 10 bases separating them. Germline assignment: CDR1 DFQATT and CDR2 SNEGSKA (reference sequence). CDR3 in DNA: TGCAGTGCGCCGGTCGGGGATACGCAGTATTTT. Translated, it gives CSAPVGDTQYF.

The chain links TRBV7-6 to TRBJ2-3; D is unclear. Germline V CDR1 and CDR2: SGHVS, FNYEAQ. Deletions cut 1 base from V and 0 bases from J, with 11 bases between. The CDR3 is made up of 16 amino acids. For the CDR3, the DNA is TGTGCCAGCAGCTTAGGTTCCAGAACTAGCACAGATACGCAGTATTTT. This sequence encodes CASSLGSRTSTDTQYF.